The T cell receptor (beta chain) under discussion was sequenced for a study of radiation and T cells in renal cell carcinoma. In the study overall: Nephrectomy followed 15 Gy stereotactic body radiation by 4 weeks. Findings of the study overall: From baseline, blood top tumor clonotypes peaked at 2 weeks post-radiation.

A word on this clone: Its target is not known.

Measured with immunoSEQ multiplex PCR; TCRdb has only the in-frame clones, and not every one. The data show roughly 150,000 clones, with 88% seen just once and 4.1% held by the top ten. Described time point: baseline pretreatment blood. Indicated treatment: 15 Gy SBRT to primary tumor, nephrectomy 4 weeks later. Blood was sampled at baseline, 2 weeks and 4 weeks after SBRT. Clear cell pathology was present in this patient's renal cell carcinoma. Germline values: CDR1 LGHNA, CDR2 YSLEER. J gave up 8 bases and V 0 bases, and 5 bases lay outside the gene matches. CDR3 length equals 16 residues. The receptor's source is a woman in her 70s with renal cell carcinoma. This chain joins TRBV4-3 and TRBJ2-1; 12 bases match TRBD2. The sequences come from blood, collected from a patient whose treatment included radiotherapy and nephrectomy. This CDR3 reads CASSQEASGGVDEQFF. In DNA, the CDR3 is TGCGCCAGCAGCCAAGAGGCTAGCGGGGGGGTCGATGAGCAGTTCTTC.